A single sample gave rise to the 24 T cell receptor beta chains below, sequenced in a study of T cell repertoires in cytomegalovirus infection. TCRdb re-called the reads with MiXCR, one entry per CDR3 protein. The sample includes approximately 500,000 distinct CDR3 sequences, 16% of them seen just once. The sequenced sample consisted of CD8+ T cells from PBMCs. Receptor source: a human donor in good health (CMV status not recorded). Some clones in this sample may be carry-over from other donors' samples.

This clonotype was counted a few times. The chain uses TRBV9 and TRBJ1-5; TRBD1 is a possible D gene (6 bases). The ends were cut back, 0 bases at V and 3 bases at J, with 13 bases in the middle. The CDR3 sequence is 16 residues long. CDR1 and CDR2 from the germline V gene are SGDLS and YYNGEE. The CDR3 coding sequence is TGTGCCAGCAGCGTAGCAACCAGGACAGTCAATCAGCCCCAGCATTTT. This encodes CASSVATRTVNQPQHF.

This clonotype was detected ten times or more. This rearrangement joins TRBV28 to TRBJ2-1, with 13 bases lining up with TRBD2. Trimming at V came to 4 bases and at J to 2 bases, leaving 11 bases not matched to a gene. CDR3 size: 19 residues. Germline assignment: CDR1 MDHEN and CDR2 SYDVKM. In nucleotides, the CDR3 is TGTGCCAGCAGTTGGGGCAGGAGGACTAGCGGGAGTCCCTACAATGAGCAGTTCTTC. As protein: CASSWGRRTSGSPYNEQFF.

CDR3 amino acids: CASSAASGTDTQYF. As DNA, the CDR3 is TGTGCCAGCAGTGCCGCAAGCGGTACAGATACGCAGTATTTT. The J gene is TRBJ2-3, the V gene TRBV6-4, with D possibly matching TRBD2 (5 bases). With 4 bases removed from V and 3 bases from J, the gap between germline ends came to 11 bases. The CDR3 is 14 amino acids. The V gene's germline CDR1 is MRHNA and CDR2 SNTAGT.

DNA for the CDR3: TGTGCCAGCAGGCGTAGGGACTGGGTTGGACTCCCGGGAACTGAAGCTTTCTTT. Protein sequence: CASRRRDWVGLPGTEAFF. The chain joins TRBV13 to TRBJ1-1; weak D call: TRBD1 (5 bases). V was clipped by 6 bases and J by 5 bases, with 28 bases between them. Germline V lookup: CDR1 PRHDT, CDR2 FYEKMQ (reference sequence). The CDR3 totals 18 residues.

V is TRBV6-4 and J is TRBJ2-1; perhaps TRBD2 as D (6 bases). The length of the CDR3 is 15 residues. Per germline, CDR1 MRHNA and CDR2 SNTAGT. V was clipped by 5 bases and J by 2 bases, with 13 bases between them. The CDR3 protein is CASSRRDSPYNEQFF. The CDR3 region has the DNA TGTGCCAGCAGTCGACGGGACTCCCCCTACAATGAGCAGTTCTTC.

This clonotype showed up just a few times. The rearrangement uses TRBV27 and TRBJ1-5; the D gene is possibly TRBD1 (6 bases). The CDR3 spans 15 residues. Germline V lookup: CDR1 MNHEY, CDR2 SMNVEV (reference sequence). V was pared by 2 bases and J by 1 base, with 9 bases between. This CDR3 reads CASSLAGASNQPQHF. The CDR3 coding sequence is TGTGCCAGCAGTTTAGCGGGGGCCAGCAATCAGCCCCAGCATTTT.

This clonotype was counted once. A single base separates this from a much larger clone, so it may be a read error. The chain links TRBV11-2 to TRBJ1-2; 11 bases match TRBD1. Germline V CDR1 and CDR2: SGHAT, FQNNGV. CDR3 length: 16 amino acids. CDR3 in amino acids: CASSLDGDRGTYVYTF. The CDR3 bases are TGTGCCAGCAGCTTAGATGGGGACAGGGGGACCTATGTCTACACCTTC. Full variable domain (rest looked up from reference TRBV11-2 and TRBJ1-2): EAGVAQSPRYKIIEKRQSVAFWCNPISGHATLYWYQQILGQGPKLLIQFQNNGVVDDSQLPKDRFSAERLKGVDSTLKIQPAKLEDSAVYLCASSLDGDRGTYVYTFGSGTRLTVV.

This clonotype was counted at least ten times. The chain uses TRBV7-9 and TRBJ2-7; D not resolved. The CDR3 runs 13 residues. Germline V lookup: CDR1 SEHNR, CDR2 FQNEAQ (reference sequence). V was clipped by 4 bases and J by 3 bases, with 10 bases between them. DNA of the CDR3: TGTGCCAGCAGCTCTGGACCAGGCTACGAGCAGTACTTC. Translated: CASSSGPGYEQYF.

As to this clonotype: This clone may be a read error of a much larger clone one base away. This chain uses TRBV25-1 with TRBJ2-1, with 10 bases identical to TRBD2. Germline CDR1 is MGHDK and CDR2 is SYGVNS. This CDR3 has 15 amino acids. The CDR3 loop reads CASSEGSSGRNELFF. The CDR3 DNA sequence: TGTGCCAGCAGTGAAGGATCTAGCGGGAGAAATGAGCTGTTCTTC.

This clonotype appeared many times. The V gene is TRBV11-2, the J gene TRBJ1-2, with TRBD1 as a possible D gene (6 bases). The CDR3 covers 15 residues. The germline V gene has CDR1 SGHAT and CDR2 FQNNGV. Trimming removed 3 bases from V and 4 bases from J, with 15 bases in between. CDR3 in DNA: TGTGCCAGCAGCTTTGGCAGGGGACGAAGCTATGGCTACACCTTC. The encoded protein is CASSFGRGRSYGYTF.

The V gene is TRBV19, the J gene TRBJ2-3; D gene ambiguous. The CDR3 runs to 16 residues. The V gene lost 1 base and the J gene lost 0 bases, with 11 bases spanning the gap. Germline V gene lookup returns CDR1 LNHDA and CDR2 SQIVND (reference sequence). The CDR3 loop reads CASSIGRMISTDTQYF. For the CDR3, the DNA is TGTGCCAGTAGTATAGGGAGAATGATCAGCACAGATACGCAGTATTTT.

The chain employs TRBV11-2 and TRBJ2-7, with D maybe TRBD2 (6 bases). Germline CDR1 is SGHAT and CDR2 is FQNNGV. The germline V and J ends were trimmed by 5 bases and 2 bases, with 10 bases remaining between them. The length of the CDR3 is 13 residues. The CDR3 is CASSLANPYEQYF. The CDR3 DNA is TGTGCCAGCAGCCTAGCGAATCCCTACGAGCAGTACTTC.

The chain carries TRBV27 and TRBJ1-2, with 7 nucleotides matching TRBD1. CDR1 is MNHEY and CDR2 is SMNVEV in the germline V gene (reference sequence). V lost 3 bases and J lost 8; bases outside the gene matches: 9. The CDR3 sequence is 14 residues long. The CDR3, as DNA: TGTGCCAGCAGTTTGGGACAGAGATTTTTGGGCTACACCTTC. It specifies CASSLGQRFLGYTF.

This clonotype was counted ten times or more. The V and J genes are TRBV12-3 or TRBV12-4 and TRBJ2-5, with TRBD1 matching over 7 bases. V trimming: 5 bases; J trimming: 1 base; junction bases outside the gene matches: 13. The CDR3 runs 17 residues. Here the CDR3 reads CASSTRQGMGPQETQYF. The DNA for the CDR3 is TGTGCCAGCAGTACCCGACAGGGAATGGGGCCCCAAGAGACCCAGTACTTC.

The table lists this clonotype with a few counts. CDR3 sequence (DNA): TGCGCCAGCAGCTTGGCTGAAGGGCCCTACGAGCAGTACTTC. This codes for CASSLAEGPYEQYF. This chain links TRBV5-1 with TRBJ2-7, with D unclear. Germline-derived CDR1 and CDR2 are SGHRS and YFSETQ. V was clipped by 0 bases and J by 2 bases, with 9 bases between them. The CDR3 runs to 14 residues.

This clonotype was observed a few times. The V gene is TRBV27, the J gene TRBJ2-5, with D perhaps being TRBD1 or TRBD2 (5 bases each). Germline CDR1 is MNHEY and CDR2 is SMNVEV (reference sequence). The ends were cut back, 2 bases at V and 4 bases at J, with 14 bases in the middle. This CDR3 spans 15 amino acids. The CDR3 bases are TGTGCCAGCAGTTTACTCAGGGAGAAGGGAGAGACCCAGTACTTC. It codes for CASSLLREKGETQYF.

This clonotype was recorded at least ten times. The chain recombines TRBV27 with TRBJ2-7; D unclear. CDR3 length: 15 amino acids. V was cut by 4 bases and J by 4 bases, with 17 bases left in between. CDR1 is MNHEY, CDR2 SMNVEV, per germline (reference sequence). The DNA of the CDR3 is TGTGCCAGCAGTTCCCGGCAGCAGCAAACGTACGAGCAGTACTTC. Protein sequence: CASSSRQQQTYEQYF.

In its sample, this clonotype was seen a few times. The CDR3 region has the DNA TGTGCCAGCAGTACAGGGGTGGAGACCCAGTACTTC. Translated: CASSTGVETQYF. This rearrangement joins TRBV28 to TRBJ2-5; 7 bases match TRBD1. J gave up 5 bases and V 5 bases, and 2 bases lay outside the gene matches. CDR3 length equals 12 residues. Germline loops: CDR1 MDHEN, CDR2 SYDVKM. Full variable domain (missing parts from reference TRBV28 and TRBJ2-5): DVKVTQSSRYLVKRTGEKVFLECVQDMDHENMFWYRQDPGLGLRLIYFSYDVKMKEKGDIPEGYSVSREKKERFSLILESASTNQTSMYLCASSTGVETQYFGPGTRLLVL.

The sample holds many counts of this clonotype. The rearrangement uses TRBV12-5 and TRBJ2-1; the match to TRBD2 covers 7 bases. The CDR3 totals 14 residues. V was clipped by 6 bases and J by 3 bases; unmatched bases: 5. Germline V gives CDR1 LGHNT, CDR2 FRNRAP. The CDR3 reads CASGSGNYYNEQFF. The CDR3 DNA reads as TGTGCTAGTGGGAGCGGGAATTACTACAATGAGCAGTTCTTC.

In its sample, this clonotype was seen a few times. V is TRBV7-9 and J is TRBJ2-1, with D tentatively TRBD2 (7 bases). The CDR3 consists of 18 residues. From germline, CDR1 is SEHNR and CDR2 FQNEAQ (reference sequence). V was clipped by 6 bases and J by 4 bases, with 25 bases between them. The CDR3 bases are TGTGCCAGCAGTAGGGGGGGGTCAGGGGCCATCCCTTACAATGAGCAGTTCTTC. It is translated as CASSRGGSGAIPYNEQFF.

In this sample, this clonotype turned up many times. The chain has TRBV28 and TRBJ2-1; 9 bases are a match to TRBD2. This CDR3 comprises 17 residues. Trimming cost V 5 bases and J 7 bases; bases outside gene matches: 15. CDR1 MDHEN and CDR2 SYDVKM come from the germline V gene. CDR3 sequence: CASSPTEAGGPRNEQFF. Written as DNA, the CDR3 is TGTGCCAGCAGTCCCACAGAGGCGGGAGGGCCTCGGAATGAGCAGTTCTTC. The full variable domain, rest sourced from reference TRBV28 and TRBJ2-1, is DVKVTQSSRYLVKRTGEKVFLECVQDMDHENMFWYRQDPGLGLRLIYFSYDVKMKEKGDIPEGYSVSREKKERFSLILESASTNQTSMYLCASSPTEAGGPRNEQFFGPGTRLTVL.

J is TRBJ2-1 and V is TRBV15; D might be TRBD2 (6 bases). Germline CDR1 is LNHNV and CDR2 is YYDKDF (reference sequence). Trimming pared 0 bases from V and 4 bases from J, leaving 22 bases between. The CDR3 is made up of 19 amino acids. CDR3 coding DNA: TGTGCCACCAGCAGAGATAGGGGACCTCCAGAGACTAGTTACAATGAGCAGTTCTTC. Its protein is CATSRDRGPPETSYNEQFF.

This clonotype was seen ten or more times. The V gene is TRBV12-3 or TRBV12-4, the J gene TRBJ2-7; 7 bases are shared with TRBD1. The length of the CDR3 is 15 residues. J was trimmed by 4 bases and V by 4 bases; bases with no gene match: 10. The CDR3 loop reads CASSWTGTVPYEQYF. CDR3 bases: TGTGCCAGCAGTTGGACCGGGACAGTTCCTTACGAGCAGTACTTC.

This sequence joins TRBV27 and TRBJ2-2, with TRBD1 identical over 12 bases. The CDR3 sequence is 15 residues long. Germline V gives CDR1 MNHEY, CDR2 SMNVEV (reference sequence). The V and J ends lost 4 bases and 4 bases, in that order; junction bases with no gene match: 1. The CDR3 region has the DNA TGTGCCAGCAGTTGGGGACAGGGGGCCACCGGGGAGCTGTTTTTT. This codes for CASSWGQGATGELFF.